One TCR beta chain is described in this entry. The antigen remains undetermined. Naive CD8 cells comprised CD45RO-negative, CCR7-positively selected cells, excluding terminally differentiated effector memory CD45RA+ cells. The V and J ends lost 8 bases and 4 bases respectively, with 6 bases between them. From germline, CDR1 is LNHDA and CDR2 SQIVND (reference sequence). CDR3 length equals 11 residues. Generated by immunoSEQ multiplex PCR, the TCRdb table keeps only in-frame clones and is missing some. Among millions of clones, about 95% were seen once, and the ten largest hold roughly 1%. The data originate from a study of shared clonotypes between healthy human individuals. Findings of the study overall: Generation probabilities were higher for clonotypes shared across all four sorted-subset donors than for unshared ones.

The TCR comes from a man aged 18 to 29 in good health. The chain is built from TRBV19 and TRBJ1-3; D ambiguous. The sequenced material came from naive CD8+ T cells sorted from blood. CDR3 sequence (DNA): TGTGCCAGTCCACAGGGAAACACCATATATTTT. As protein: CASPQGNTIYF.